This TCR beta chain came from a study of blood T cell repertoires in COVID-19. In the study overall: The study drew acute and convalescent COVID-19 samples from the United States, Italy and Spain. PBMCs, B-cell-depleted T cells, or T cells provided the cDNA or gDNA that made up the material.

Measured with immunoSEQ multiplex PCR; TCRdb has only the in-frame clones, and not every one. The table includes roughly 140,000 clones, 85% to 90% detected once. The CDR3 contains 13 residues. Germline CDR1 and CDR2: GTSNPN and SVGIG (reference sequence). With 3 bases removed from V and 7 bases from J, the gap between germline ends came to 16 bases. V gene TRBV30 combines with J gene TRBJ2-7; a possible D gene is TRBD2 (5 bases). This clonotype was sampled from a man in his 60s who had recovered from COVID-19. Sequencing was done on a sample of PBMCs or T cells enriched from blood (not recorded which). This CDR3 is CAWSEGSLGEQYF. DNA of the CDR3: TGTGCCTGGAGCGAGGGAAGCCTGGGTGAGCAGTACTTC.